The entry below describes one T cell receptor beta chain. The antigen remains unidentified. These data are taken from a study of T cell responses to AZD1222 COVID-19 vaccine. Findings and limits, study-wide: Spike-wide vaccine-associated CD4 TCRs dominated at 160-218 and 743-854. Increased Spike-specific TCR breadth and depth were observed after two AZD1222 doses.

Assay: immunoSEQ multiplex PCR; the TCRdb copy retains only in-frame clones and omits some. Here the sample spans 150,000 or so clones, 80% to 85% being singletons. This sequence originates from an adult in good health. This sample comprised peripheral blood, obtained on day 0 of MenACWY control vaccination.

CDR3: CASSYEAGNTIYF. The CDR3, as DNA: TGTGCCAGCAGTTACGAGGCTGGAAACACCATATATTTT. The chain joins TRBV6-5 to TRBJ1-3; no firm D call. CDR1 and CDR2 from the germline V gene are MNHEY and SVGAGI. Trimming removed 2 bases from V and 2 bases from J, with 4 bases in between. The CDR3 contains 13 residues.